In its sample, the clone carrying this T cell receptor (beta chain) is medium-sized. The data stem from a study of immune reconstitution after stem cell transplant in scleroderma. Germline V gives CDR1 SGHRS, CDR2 YFSETQ. The length of the CDR3 is 15 residues. V was clipped by 0 bases and J by 5 bases, with 14 bases between them. TCRdb called the RT-PCR reads again in MiXCR, with one record for every CDR3 protein. The sample contains 970 or so distinct CDR3 sequences, 9.4% of which appear only once. The rearrangement uses TRBV5-1 and TRBJ1-1; D not resolved. This sample was taken before or after autologous hematopoietic stem cell transplantation (not recorded which). This receptor was obtained from a male donor with systemic sclerosis. This CDR3 reads CASSLAHERQTEAFF. CDR3 DNA sequence: TGCGCCAGCAGCTTGGCTCATGAGAGGCAGACTGAAGCTTTCTTT.